These T cell receptor beta chains were read from a single sample in a study of cytomegalovirus exposure and HLA in healthy donors. This table comes from immunoSEQ multiplex PCR, and its TCRdb copy is limited to in-frame clones, with some not included. The data hold approximately 100,000 clones, with 82% observed a single time. Sequenced input: PBMCs. The receptors were gathered from a man between 45 and 60 years old in good health and CMV-seronegative. Each CDR3 is given with its conserved first and last residue. Each record gives: V gene, clone size, J gene, D gene, CDR3 protein, CDR3 DNA. A D gene is named only where the DNA matches it firmly. Some rows have no size entry. The others give once, few or many, or a class for an expanded clone.

TRBV7-2,-,TRBJ2-2,-,CASSRDSGNTGELFF,TGTGCCAGCAGCCGGGACTCAGGGAACACCGGGGAGCTGTTTTTT
TRBV5-4,-,TRBJ2-2,-,CASSFTRGATTGELFF,TGTGCCAGCAGCTTTACTCGGGGAGCCACGACCGGGGAGCTGTTTTTT
TRBV30,-,TRBJ2-7,-,CAWSRGYEQYF,TGTGCCTGGTCTAGGGGCTACGAGCAGTACTTC
TRBV6-1,-,TRBJ2-2,-,CASSEMDRNTGELFF,TGTGCCAGCAGTGAAATGGACAGAAACACCGGGGAGCTGTTTTTT
TRBV10-3,-,TRBJ1-3,-,CAISESPPSGNSGNTIYF,TGTGCCATCAGTGAGTCACCGCCGTCTGGCAACTCTGGAAACACCATATATTTT
TRBV2,-,TRBJ2-7,TRBD1,CASTDRELTNYEQYF,TGTGCCAGCACCGACAGGGAATTGACGAACTACGAGCAGTACTTC
TRBV11-2,-,TRBJ2-5,TRBD1,CASSPPGQQETQYF,TGTGCCAGCAGCCCGCCGGGACAGCAAGAGACCCAGTACTTC
TRBV5-1,once,TRBJ2-1,TRBD1,CASSLAGGRDEQFF,TGCGCCAGCAGCTTGGCAGGGGGCCGGGATGAGCAGTTCTTC
TRBV4-1,-,TRBJ2-4,-,CASSQESGRDKNIQYF,TGCGCCAGCAGCCAAGAGTCAGGGCGGGACAAAAACATTCAGTACTTC
TRBV5-4,-,TRBJ2-5,-,CASSLGSGLQETQYF,TGTGCCAGCAGCTTGGGCAGCGGCCTCCAAGAGACCCAGTACTTC
TRBV6-5,-,TRBJ1-3,-,CASSYTSSSGNTIYF,TGTGCCAGCAGTTACACCTCCAGCTCTGGAAACACCATATATTTT
TRBV2,-,TRBJ2-2,TRBD2,CASRREAGGFNTGELFF,TGTGCCAGCAGGCGGGAAGCGGGGGGTTTTAACACCGGGGAGCTGTTTTTT
TRBV18,-,TRBJ1-4,-,CASSPEMGLNEKLFF,TGTGCCAGCTCACCGGAAATGGGCCTTAATGAAAAACTGTTTTTT
TRBV6-1,few,TRBJ1-1,-,CASSDRGLRGEAFF,TGTGCCAGCAGTGACCGGGGACTGAGAGGGGAAGCTTTCTTT
TRBV7-8,-,TRBJ2-3,TRBD2,CASSLGQIAGTSTDTQYF,TGTGCCAGCAGCTTAGGGCAGATAGCGGGGACAAGCACAGATACGCAGTATTTT
TRBV4-2,-,TRBJ2-1,-,CASSQDLRGSNEQFF,TGTGCCAGCAGCCAAGATCTCCGGGGGTCGAATGAGCAGTTCTTC
TRBV7-3,once,TRBJ2-5,-,CASSTQQGETQYF,TGTGCCAGCAGCACTCAACAGGGAGAGACCCAGTACTTC
TRBV28,-,TRBJ1-2,TRBD1,CASRGRGPFYGYTF,TGTGCCAGCAGAGGCAGGGGGCCATTCTATGGCTACACCTTC
TRBV27,-,TRBJ2-7,TRBD2,CASSLLAGVSYEQYF,TGTGCCAGCAGTTTACTAGCGGGGGTCTCCTACGAGCAGTACTTC
TRBV4-1,few,TRBJ1-2,TRBD1,CASSQPAQGASYGYTF,TGCGCCAGCAGCCAACCGGCGCAGGGGGCGTCCTATGGCTACACCTTC
TRBV11-3,-,TRBJ1-1,-,CASSSGPTEGGNTEAFF,TGTGCCAGCAGCTCCGGGCCGACGGAAGGGGGGAACACTGAAGCTTTCTTT
TRBV6-5,-,TRBJ2-5,TRBD1,CASRRQGETQYF,TGTGCCAGCAGAAGACAGGGGGAGACCCAGTACTTC
TRBV7-2,-,TRBJ2-1,-,CASSFGYPGNEQFF,TGTGCCAGCAGCTTCGGCTACCCGGGGAATGAGCAGTTCTTC
TRBV18,-,TRBJ2-2,TRBD2,CASSPAGGQNTGELFF,TGTGCCAGCTCACCAGCGGGGGGCCAGAACACCGGGGAGCTGTTTTTT
TRBV7-2,-,TRBJ2-2,TRBD1,CASGGQGGGELFF,TGTGCCAGCGGGGGACAGGGAGGCGGGGAGCTGTTTTTT
TRBV5-1,few,TRBJ2-1,TRBD2,CASSLVLAGGPNEQFF,TGCGCCAGCAGCTTAGTACTAGCGGGGGGGCCGAATGAGCAGTTCTTC
TRBV29-1,-,TRBJ2-1,TRBD2,CSVVAGGSYNEQFF,TGCAGCGTCGTAGCGGGGGGTTCCTACAATGAGCAGTTCTTC
TRBV10-3,-,TRBJ1-2,TRBD1,CAISAGTGMGANYGYTF,TGTGCCATTTCCGCCGGGACAGGGATGGGGGCTAACTATGGCTACACCTTC
TRBV7-9,once,TRBJ2-2,-,CASSQAYQVLTGELFF,TGTGCCAGCAGCCAAGCCTACCAGGTCCTCACCGGGGAGCTGTTTTTT
TRBV5-5,-,TRBJ1-6,TRBD1,CASSFSGTGGSPLHF,TGTGCCAGCAGCTTCTCCGGGACAGGGGGTTCACCCCTCCACTTT
TRBV28,-,TRBJ1-5,-,CASSSYGTPEASNQPQHF,TGTGCCAGCAGTTCATACGGGACTCCTGAGGCTAGCAATCAGCCCCAGCATTTT
TRBV6-5,-,TRBJ2-1,-,CASSFLDSPHYNEQFF,TGTGCCAGCAGTTTCCTGGACAGCCCGCACTACAATGAGCAGTTCTTC
TRBV7-9,-,TRBJ1-5,-,CSSSLGVWGDSNQPQHF,TGTTCCAGCAGCTTAGGAGTCTGGGGGGACAGCAATCAGCCCCAGCATTTT
TRBV7-8,-,TRBJ1-5,-,CASSPPGLSNQPQHF,TGTGCCAGCAGCCCCCCAGGGCTAAGCAATCAGCCCCAGCATTTT
TRBV5-4,-,TRBJ2-1,-,CASSLQAQAAYNEQFF,TGTGCCAGCAGCCTACAAGCCCAGGCCGCCTACAATGAGCAGTTCTTC
TRBV2,-,TRBJ1-3,-,CASRATRTDSGNTIYF,TGTGCCAGCAGGGCCACGCGGACAGACTCTGGAAACACCATATATTTT
TRBV6-5,-,TRBJ2-5,-,CASSSALAVQETQYF,TGTGCCAGCAGTTCGGCACTAGCAGTTCAAGAGACCCAGTACTTC
TRBV4-1,-,TRBJ2-5,TRBD1,CASSQARTGAETQYF,TGCGCCAGCAGCCAAGCGAGGACAGGGGCGGAGACCCAGTACTTC
TRBV7-6,-,TRBJ2-1,TRBD2,CASTPGGGLNEQFF,TGTGCCAGCACCCCGGGCGGGGGGCTGAATGAGCAGTTCTTC
TRBV27,once,TRBJ1-6,-,CASSQGIGNSPLHF,TGTGCCAGCAGTCAGGGAATTGGAAATTCACCCCTCCACTTT
TRBV18,few,TRBJ2-2,-,CASSTYGGELFF,TGTGCCAGCTCAACCTACGGCGGGGAGCTGTTTTTT
TRBV6-1,-,TRBJ2-7,-,CASGRRGGLNEQYF,TGTGCCAGTGGCCGGAGGGGGGGCCTGAACGAGCAGTACTTC
TRBV7-2,-,TRBJ1-1,TRBD1,CASSFGQGTEAFF,TGTGCCAGCAGCTTCGGACAGGGCACTGAAGCTTTCTTT
TRBV6-1,-,TRBJ1-5,-,CASRENQPQHF,TGTGCCAGCAGAGAGAATCAGCCCCAGCATTTT
TRBV29-1,-,TRBJ1-5,-,CSVGGYNQPQHF,TGCAGCGTAGGGGGTTACAATCAGCCCCAGCATTTT
TRBV10-1,-,TRBJ1-2,-,CASSDHKTHGYTF,TGCGCCAGCAGTGACCACAAAACCCATGGCTACACCTTC
TRBV5-4,-,TRBJ2-5,TRBD1,CASSSGQGLEETQYF,TGTGCCAGCAGCTCGGGACAGGGGTTGGAAGAGACCCAGTACTTC
TRBV5-4,-,TRBJ2-2,-,CASSLRAGNTGELFF,TGTGCCAGCAGCTTACGGGCGGGAAACACCGGGGAGCTGTTTTTT
TRBV28,-,TRBJ1-2,TRBD1,CASSLDRGPGGYTF,TGTGCCAGCAGTCTAGACAGGGGGCCCGGCGGCTACACCTTC
TRBV5-6,-,TRBJ1-5,-,CASSGRNSSQPQHF,TGTGCCAGCAGCGGGAGGAATAGCAGTCAGCCCCAGCATTTT
TRBV5-4,-,TRBJ1-2,TRBD1,CASSPKDRVDYGYTF,TGTGCCAGCAGCCCAAAAGACAGGGTGGACTATGGCTACACCTTC
TRBV11-2,-,TRBJ2-2,TRBD1,CASSLVIGQGIRELFF,TGTGCCAGCAGCTTAGTCATCGGACAGGGGATCCGGGAGCTGTTTTTT